This T cell receptor (beta chain) is drawn from a study of blood T cell repertoires in COVID-19. Study details: Donors in the United States, Italy and Spain gave samples during acute or convalescent COVID-19. T cells, B-cell-depleted T cells, or PBMCs provided the cDNA or gDNA that served as material.

This table comes from immunoSEQ multiplex PCR, and its TCRdb copy is limited to in-frame clones, with some not included. The sample carries 100,000 to 150,000 clones, roughly 86% recorded once. The CDR3 is made up of 16 amino acids. V shed 3 bases, J shed 4 bases, and the junction held 9 bases outside the gene matches. CDR1 and CDR2 (germline): SGDLS, YYNGEE. Patients in Seattle were enrolled during active infection, then followed longitudinally. The TCR comes from a woman in her 70s with COVID-19, enrolled during active disease. Sequenced: peripheral blood. The V gene is TRBV9, the J gene TRBJ1-1; 10 nucleotides align to TRBD1. The CDR3 DNA follows: TGTGCCAGCAGCGCACCACCCGGGACAGGGGTCACTGAAGCTTTCTTT. Translation gives CASSAPPGTGVTEAFF.